This TCR beta chain stems from a study of cytomegalovirus exposure and HLA in healthy donors. Study-level information: In an early release, HLA-typed donors contributed 90 million or so unique TCR sequences. Overall study findings and caveats: TCR beta sequences reportedly predicted most subjects' HLA-A and HLA-B alleles accurately. In a later analysis, donors in an Asian-associated ancestry cluster reportedly had fewer N-insertions in productive TCRs than the cohort mean. The analysis excluded some indistinguishable V segments, including TRBV6-2 and TRBV6-3.

A note on this clone: What it binds is unknown.

Germline CDR1 and CDR2: LGHNA and YNFKEQ. The CDR3 is 16 residues long. Germline trimming cut 2 bases from V and 10 bases from J; bases unmatched to any gene: 10. PCR involved 60 Vbeta and 13 Jbeta primers. Assay: immunoSEQ multiplex PCR; the TCRdb copy retains only in-frame clones and omits some. The top ten clones hold 6.5% to 7% of a sample with roughly 140,000 clones, roughly 75% of them seen once. Sequences were obtained from PBMCs. This chain joins TRBV4-2 and TRBJ1-6, with 8 bases lining up with TRBD1. The clonotype originates from a man aged 40-50 years in good health and CMV-seropositive. CDR3 residues: CASSQRQGAGVSPLHF. The CDR3 coding sequence is TGTGCCAGCAGCCAACGTCAGGGGGCTGGGGTCTCACCCCTCCACTTT.